The T cell receptor beta chain described here comes from a study of cytomegalovirus exposure and HLA in healthy donors. A word on this clone: Antigen specificity is unknown.

Everyone who donated was a healthy bone marrow donor. General study results and limits: Several top significant clusters appeared, in a later analysis, to be linked to common viral pathogens.

Germline assignment: CDR1 SGHVS and CDR2 FQNEAQ. Trimming removed 0 bases from V and 4 bases from J, with 4 bases in between. The CDR3 spans 12 residues. A multiplex PCR was run with 60 Vbeta primers and 13 Jbeta primers. TCRdb keeps only in-frame clones here, not all; method: immunoSEQ multiplex PCR. The sample holds about 180,000 clones, more than 80% seen once. Sequencing was done on a sample of PBMCs. The sequence derives from a woman younger than 35 in good health and CMV-seropositive. The chain carries TRBV7-8 and TRBJ2-7; D gene ambiguous. Here the CDR3 DNA reads TGTGCCAGCAGCTTAGCCCGGTACGAGCAGTACTTC. Translated, it gives CASSLARYEQYF.